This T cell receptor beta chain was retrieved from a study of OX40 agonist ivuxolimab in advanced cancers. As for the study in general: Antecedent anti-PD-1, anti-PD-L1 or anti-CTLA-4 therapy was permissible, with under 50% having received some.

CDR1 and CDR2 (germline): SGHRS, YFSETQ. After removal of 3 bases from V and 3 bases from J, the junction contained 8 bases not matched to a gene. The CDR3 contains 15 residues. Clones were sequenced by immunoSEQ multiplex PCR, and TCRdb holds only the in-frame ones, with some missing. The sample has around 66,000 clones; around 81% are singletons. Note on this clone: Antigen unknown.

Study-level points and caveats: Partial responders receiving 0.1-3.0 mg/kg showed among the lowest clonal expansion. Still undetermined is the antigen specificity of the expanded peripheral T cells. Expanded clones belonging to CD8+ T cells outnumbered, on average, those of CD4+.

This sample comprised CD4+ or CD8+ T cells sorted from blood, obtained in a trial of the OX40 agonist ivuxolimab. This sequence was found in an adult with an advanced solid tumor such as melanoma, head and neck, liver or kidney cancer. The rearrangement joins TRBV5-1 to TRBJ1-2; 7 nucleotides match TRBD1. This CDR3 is CASSSTGTGYYGYTF. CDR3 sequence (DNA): TGCGCCAGCAGCTCGACAGGGACGGGCTACTATGGCTACACCTTC.